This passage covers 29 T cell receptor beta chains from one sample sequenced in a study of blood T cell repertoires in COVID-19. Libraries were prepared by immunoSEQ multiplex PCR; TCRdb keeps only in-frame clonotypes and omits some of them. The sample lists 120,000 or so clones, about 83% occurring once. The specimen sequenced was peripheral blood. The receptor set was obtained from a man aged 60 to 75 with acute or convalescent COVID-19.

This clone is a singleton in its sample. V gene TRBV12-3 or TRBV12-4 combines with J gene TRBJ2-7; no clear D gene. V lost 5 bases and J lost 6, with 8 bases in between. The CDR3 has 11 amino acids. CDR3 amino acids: CASSRTAEQYF. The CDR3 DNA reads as TGTGCCAGCAGTCGCACAGCCGAGCAGTACTTC.

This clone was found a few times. The CDR3: CASGWSHRNSPLHF. CDR3 DNA: TGTGCCAGCGGCTGGTCTCACCGTAATTCACCCCTCCACTTT. The rearrangement uses TRBV2 and TRBJ1-6; D not resolved. CDR3 length equals 14 residues. Trimming removed 8 bases at V and 6 bases at J, with 14 bases between. CDR1 and CDR2 (germline): SNHLY, FYNNEI.

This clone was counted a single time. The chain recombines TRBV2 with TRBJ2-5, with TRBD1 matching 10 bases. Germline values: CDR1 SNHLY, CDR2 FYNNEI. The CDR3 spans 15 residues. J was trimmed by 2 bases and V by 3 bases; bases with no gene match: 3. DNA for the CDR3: TGTGCCAGCAGTGACTGGACAGGGGGACAAGAGACCCAGTACTTC. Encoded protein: CASSDWTGGQETQYF.

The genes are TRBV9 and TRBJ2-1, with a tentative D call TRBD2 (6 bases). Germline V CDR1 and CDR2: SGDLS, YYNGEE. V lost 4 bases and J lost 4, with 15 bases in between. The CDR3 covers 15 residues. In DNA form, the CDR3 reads TGTGCCAGCAGCCCGCAGGTTAGCGGTTACAATGAGCAGTTCTTC. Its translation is CASSPQVSGYNEQFF.

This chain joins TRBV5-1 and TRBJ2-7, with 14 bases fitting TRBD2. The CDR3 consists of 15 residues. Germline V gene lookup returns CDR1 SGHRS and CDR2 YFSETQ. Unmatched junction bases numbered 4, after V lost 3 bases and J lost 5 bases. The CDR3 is CASSSGLAGVNEQYF. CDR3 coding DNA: TGCGCCAGCAGCTCGGGACTAGCGGGAGTGAACGAGCAGTACTTC. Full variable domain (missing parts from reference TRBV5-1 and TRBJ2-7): KAGVTQTPRYLIKTRGQQVTLSCSPISGHRSVSWYQQTPGQGLQFLFEYFSETQRNKGNFPGRFSGRQFSNSRSEMNVSTLELGDSALYLCASSSGLAGVNEQYFGPGTRLTVT.

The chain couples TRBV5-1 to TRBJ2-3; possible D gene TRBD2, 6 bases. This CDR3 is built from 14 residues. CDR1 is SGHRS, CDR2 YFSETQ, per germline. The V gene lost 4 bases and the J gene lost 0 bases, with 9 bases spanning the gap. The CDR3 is CASSPGLSTDTQYF. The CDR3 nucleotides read TGCGCCAGCAGCCCGGGACTCAGCACAGATACGCAGTATTTT. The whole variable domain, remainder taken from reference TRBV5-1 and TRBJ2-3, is KAGVTQTPRYLIKTRGQQVTLSCSPISGHRSVSWYQQTPGQGLQFLFEYFSETQRNKGNFPGRFSGRQFSNSRSEMNVSTLELGDSALYLCASSPGLSTDTQYFGPGTRLTVL.

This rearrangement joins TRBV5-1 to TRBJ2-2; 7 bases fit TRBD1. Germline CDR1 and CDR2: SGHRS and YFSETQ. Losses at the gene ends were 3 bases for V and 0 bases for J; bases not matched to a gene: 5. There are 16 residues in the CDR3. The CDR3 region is CASSSRTGTNTGELFF. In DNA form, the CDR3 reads TGCGCCAGCAGCTCCCGGACAGGAACGAACACCGGGGAGCTGTTTTTT.

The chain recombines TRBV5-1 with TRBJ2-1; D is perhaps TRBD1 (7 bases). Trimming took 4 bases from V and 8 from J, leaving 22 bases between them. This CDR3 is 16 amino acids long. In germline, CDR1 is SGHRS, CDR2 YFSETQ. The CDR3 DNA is TGCGCCAGCAGCCAATCCGGGGGAACAGGGGTGGATGAGCAGTTCTTC. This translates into CASSQSGGTGVDEQFF.

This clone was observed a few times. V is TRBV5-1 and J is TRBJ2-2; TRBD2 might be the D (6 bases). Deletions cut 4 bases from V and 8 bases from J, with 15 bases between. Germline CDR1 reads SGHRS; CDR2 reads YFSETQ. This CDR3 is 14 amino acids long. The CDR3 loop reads CASSERPRGGELFF. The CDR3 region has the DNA TGCGCCAGCAGCGAAAGACCCCGGGGGGGGGAGCTGTTTTTT.

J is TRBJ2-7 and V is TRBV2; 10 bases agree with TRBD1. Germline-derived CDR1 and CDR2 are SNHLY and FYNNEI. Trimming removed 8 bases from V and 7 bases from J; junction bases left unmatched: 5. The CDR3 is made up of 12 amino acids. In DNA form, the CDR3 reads TGTGCCAGCCGACAGGGGGCAAGGGAGCAGTACTTC. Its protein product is CASRQGAREQYF.

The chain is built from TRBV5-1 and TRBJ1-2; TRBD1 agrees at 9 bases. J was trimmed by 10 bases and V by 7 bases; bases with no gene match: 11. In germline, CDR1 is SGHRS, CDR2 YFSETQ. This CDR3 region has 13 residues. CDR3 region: CASSPGTGIDYTF. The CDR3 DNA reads TGCGCCAGCTCTCCCGGGACAGGGATTGACTACACCTTC. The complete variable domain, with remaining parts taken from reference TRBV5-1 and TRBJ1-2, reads KAGVTQTPRYLIKTRGQQVTLSCSPISGHRSVSWYQQTPGQGLQFLFEYFSETQRNKGNFPGRFSGRQFSNSRSEMNVSTLELGDSALYLCASSPGTGIDYTFGSGTRLTVV.

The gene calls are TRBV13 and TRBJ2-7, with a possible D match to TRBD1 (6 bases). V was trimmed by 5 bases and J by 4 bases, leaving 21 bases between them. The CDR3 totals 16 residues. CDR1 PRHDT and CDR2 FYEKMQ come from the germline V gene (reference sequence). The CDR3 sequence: CASSRARGQKGYEQYF. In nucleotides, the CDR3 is TGTGCCAGCAGCCGCGCTAGGGGACAAAAGGGTTACGAGCAGTACTTC. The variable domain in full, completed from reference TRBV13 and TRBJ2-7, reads AAGVIQSPRHLIKEKRETATLKCYPIPRHDTVYWYQQGPGQDPQFLISFYEKMQSDKGSIPDRFSAQQFSDYHSELNMSSLELGDSALYFCASSRARGQKGYEQYFGPGTRLTVT.

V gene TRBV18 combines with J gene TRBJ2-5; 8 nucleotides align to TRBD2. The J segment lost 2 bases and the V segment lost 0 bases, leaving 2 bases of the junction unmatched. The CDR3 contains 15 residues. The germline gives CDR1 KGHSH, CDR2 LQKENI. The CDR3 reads CASSPPPSGQETQYF. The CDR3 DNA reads TGTGCCAGCTCACCACCGCCTAGCGGGCAAGAGACCCAGTACTTC.

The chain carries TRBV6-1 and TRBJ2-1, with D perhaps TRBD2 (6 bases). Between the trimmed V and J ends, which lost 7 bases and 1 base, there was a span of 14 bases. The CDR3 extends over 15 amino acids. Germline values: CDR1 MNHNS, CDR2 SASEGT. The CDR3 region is CASNPQAGSYNEQFF. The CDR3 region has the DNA TGTGCCAGCAACCCTCAAGCGGGTTCCTACAATGAGCAGTTCTTC.

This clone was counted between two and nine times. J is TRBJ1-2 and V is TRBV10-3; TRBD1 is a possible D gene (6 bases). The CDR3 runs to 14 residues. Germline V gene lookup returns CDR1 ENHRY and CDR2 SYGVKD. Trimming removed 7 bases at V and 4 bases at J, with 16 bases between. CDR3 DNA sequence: TGTGCCATCACCCCGAGTCGGGACACCTATGGCTACACCTTC. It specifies CAITPSRDTYGYTF.

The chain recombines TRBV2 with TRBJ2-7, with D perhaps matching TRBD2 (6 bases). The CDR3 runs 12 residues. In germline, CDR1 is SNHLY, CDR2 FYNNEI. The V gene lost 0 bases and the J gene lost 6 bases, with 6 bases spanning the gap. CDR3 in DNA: TGTGCCAGCAGTGAAGCGGAGGGCGAGCAGTACTTC. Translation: CASSEAEGEQYF.

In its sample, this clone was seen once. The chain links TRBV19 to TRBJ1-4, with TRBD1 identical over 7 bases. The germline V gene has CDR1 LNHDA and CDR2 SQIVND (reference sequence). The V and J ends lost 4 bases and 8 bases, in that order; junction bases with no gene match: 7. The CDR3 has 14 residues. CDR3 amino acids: CASSTGIRGEKLFF. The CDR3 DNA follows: TGTGCCAGTAGTACAGGGATCAGGGGGGAAAAACTGTTTTTT.

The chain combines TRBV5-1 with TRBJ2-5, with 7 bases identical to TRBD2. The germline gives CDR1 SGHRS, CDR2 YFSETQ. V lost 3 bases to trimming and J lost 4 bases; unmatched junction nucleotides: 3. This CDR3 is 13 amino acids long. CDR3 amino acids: CASSSGLRETQYF. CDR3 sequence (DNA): TGCGCCAGCAGCTCGGGACTACGAGAGACCCAGTACTTC.

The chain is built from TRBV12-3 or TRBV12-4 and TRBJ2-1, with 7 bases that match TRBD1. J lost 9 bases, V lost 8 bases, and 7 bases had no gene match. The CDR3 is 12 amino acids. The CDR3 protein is CASDRVTGEQFF. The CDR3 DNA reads TGTGCCAGCGACAGGGTTACCGGTGAGCAGTTCTTC.

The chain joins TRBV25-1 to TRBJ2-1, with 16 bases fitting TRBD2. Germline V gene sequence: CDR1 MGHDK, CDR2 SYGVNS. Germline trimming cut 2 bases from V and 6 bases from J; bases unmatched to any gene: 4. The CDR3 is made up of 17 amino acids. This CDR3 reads CASSEGTSGRASNEQFF. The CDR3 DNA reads TGTGCCAGCAGTGAAGGGACTAGCGGGAGGGCCTCCAATGAGCAGTTCTTC.

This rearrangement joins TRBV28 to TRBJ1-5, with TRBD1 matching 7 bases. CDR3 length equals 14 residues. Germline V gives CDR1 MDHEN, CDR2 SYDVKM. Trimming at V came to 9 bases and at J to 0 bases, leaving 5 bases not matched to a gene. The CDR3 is CASIQGDSNQPQHF. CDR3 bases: TGTGCCAGTATCCAGGGGGATAGCAATCAGCCCCAGCATTTT.

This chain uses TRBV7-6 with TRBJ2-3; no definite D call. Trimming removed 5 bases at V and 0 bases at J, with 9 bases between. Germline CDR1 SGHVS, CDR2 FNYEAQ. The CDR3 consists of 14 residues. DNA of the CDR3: TGTGCCAGCAGCCCCTCGGGTAGCACAGATACGCAGTATTTT. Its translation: CASSPSGSTDTQYF.

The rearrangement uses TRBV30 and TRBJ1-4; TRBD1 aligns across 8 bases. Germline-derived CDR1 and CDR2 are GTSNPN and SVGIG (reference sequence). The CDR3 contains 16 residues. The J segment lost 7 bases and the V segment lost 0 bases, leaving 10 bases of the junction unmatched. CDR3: CAWSVLRGRIGEKLFF. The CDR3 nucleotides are TGTGCCTGGAGTGTACTCAGGGGGCGCATCGGTGAAAAACTGTTTTTT.

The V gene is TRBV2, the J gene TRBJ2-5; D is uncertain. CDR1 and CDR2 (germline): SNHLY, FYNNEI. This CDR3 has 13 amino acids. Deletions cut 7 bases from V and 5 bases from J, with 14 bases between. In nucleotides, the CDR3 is TGTGCCAGCAACAACGAAAACGTTGAGACCCAGTACTTC. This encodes CASNNENVETQYF.

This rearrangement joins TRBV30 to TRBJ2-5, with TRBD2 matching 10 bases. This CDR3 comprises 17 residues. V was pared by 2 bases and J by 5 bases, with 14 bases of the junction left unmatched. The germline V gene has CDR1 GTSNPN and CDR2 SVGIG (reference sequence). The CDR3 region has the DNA TGTGCCTGGAGTTTTACCCCCGGCCAGCGGGGGGGGGAGACCCAGTACTTC. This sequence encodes CAWSFTPGQRGGETQYF.

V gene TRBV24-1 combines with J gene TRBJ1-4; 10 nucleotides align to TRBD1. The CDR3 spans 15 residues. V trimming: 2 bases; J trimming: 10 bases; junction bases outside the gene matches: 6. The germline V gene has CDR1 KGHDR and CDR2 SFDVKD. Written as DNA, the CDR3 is TGTGCCACCAGTGATTCCGCCGGGACAGGGGTAAAACTGTTTTTT. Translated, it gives CATSDSAGTGVKLFF.

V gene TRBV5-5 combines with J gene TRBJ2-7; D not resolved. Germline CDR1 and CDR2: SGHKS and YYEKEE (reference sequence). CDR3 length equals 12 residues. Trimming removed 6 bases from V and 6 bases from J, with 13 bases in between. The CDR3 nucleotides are TGTGCCAGCATCCTCGGGTCCGGCGAGCAGTACTTC. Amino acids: CASILGSGEQYF.

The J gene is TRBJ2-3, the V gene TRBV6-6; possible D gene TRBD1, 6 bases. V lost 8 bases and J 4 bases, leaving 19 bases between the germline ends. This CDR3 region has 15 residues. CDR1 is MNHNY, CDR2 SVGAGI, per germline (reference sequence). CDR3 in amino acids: CASCRDTIVPDTQYF. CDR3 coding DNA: TGTGCCAGCTGCCGGGACACTATAGTACCAGATACGCAGTATTTT.

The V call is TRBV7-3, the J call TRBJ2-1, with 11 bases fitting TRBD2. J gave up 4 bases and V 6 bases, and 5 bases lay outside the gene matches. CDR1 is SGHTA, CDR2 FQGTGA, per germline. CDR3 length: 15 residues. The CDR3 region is CASSRLAGFYNEQFF. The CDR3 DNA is TGTGCCAGCAGTCGACTAGCGGGATTTTACAATGAGCAGTTCTTC.